This is a list of T cell receptor beta chains from one sample in a study of cytomegalovirus exposure and HLA in healthy donors. Profiled with immunoSEQ multiplex PCR; TCRdb holds only in-frame clones, not every one. The table has under 250,000 clones, around 81% seen once. What was sequenced was PBMCs. The receptors originated from a woman aged 60 to 75 in good health and CMV-seropositive. CDR3s include the opening cysteine and the closing phenylalanine or tryptophan. The D gene is left open where the match is weak. For some rows the clone size is stated as once, few or many, or as a class when expanded; others skip it.

CDR3	DNA	V	J	length	size	D
CASSVGGRAGETQYF	TGTGCCAGCAGCGTAGGAGGGAGGGCCGGGGAGACCCAGTACTTC	TRBV9	TRBJ2-5	15	NA	TRBD2
CASSRDRRELFF	TGTGCCAGCAGCCGCGACAGGCGGGAGCTGTTTTTT	TRBV6-5	TRBJ2-2	12	NA	NA
CASSRTSGGNEQFF	TGTGCCAGCAGTAGGACTAGCGGGGGCAATGAGCAGTTCTTC	TRBV6-5	TRBJ2-1	14	NA	TRBD2
CASSLGGQGIDYGYTF	TGTGCCAGCAGCCTAGGGGGACAGGGGATAGACTATGGCTACACCTTC	TRBV11-2	TRBJ1-2	16	NA	TRBD1
CSSSPRDRVSNEQFF	TGTTCCAGCAGCCCTCGGGACAGGGTCTCGAATGAGCAGTTCTTC	TRBV7-9	TRBJ2-1	15	NA	TRBD1
CASSTTGAGYEQYF	TGCGCCAGCAGCACGACAGGGGCCGGCTACGAGCAGTACTTC	TRBV5-1	TRBJ2-7	14	NA	TRBD1
CASRGSGDNEQFF	TGTGCCAGCCGCGGGAGCGGGGACAATGAGCAGTTCTTC	TRBV6-5	TRBJ2-1	13	NA	TRBD2
CASSWGPYGGADSYEQYF	TGCGCCAGCAGCTGGGGCCCGTATGGCGGGGCCGACTCCTACGAGCAGTACTTC	TRBV5-1	TRBJ2-7	18	NA	NA
CASSLAVGGAWTEAFF	TGTGCCAGCAGCTTAGCGGTAGGGGGCGCATGGACTGAAGCTTTCTTT	TRBV7-6	TRBJ1-1	16	NA	TRBD1
CASRKTSGSYEQYF	TGTGCCAGCAGAAAAACTAGCGGGTCCTACGAGCAGTACTTC	TRBV21-1	TRBJ2-7	14	NA	NA
CASSTASYNEQFF	TGTGCCAGCAGTACAGCCTCCTACAATGAGCAGTTCTTC	TRBV7-6	TRBJ2-1	13	few	NA
CASSPRNTGELFF	TGTGCCAGCAGCCCTAGGAACACCGGGGAGCTGTTTTTT	TRBV14	TRBJ2-2	13	NA	NA
CASSRQGWTGELFF	TGTGCCAGCAGCCGACAGGGTTGGACCGGGGAGCTGTTTTTT	TRBV11-2	TRBJ2-2	14	NA	TRBD1
CAISGIGQGFLDGYTF	TGTGCCATCAGTGGAATCGGACAGGGCTTCTTAGACGGCTACACCTTC	TRBV10-3	TRBJ1-2	16	NA	TRBD1
CASSPQGGNTEAFF	TGTGCCAGCTCACCTCAGGGGGGGAACACTGAAGCTTTCTTT	TRBV18	TRBJ1-1	14	NA	TRBD1
CASSFGGRFYEQYF	TGTGCCAGCAGCTTCGGCGGGAGATTCTACGAGCAGTACTTC	TRBV13	TRBJ2-7	14	NA	TRBD2
CASSRVAGELFF	TGTGCCAGCAGCAGGGTAGCCGGGGAGCTGTTTTTT	TRBV28	TRBJ2-2	12	NA	NA
CASSQANQGAAYTF	TGTGCCAGCAGCCAAGCGAACCAGGGGGCAGCCTACACCTTC	TRBV4-2	TRBJ1-2	14	NA	TRBD1
CASSIRGSRTDTQYF	TGTGCCAGCAGCATTAGAGGGTCGAGGACAGATACGCAGTATTTT	TRBV7-9	TRBJ2-3	15	NA	NA
CASSLADRGRQETQYF	TGCGCCAGCAGCTTGGCCGACAGGGGGAGGCAAGAGACCCAGTACTTC	TRBV5-1	TRBJ2-5	16	NA	TRBD1
CASSEWGGAGYGYTF	TGTGCCAGCAGTGAATGGGGGGGCGCGGGCTATGGCTACACCTTC	TRBV2	TRBJ1-2	15	NA	NA
CASSPTVSDTQYF	TGTGCCAGCAGTCCTACTGTTTCAGATACGCAGTATTTT	TRBV28	TRBJ2-3	13	NA	NA
CASSYYSGPYNEQFF	TGTGCCAGCAGTTACTATAGCGGACCCTACAATGAGCAGTTCTTC	TRBV6-5	TRBJ2-1	15	NA	NA
CASSVGARTEAFF	TGTGCCAGCAGTGTGGGGGCTAGGACTGAAGCTTTCTTT	TRBV2	TRBJ1-1	13	NA	NA
CASSRVSGGNQPQHF	TGTGCCAGCAGTCGAGTCTCTGGTGGCAATCAGCCCCAGCATTTT	TRBV2	TRBJ1-5	15	few	NA
CASSESRGQETQYF	TGCGCCAGCAGTGAGTCCAGGGGACAAGAGACCCAGTACTTC	TRBV10-2	TRBJ2-5	14	NA	NA
CASSPVAAEAFF	TGTGCCAGCAGCCCCGTAGCGGCAGAAGCTTTCTTT	TRBV9	TRBJ1-1	12	NA	NA
CAISEPLSSFYEQYF	TGTGCCATCAGTGAGCCGTTGTCTAGCTTTTACGAGCAGTACTTC	TRBV10-3	TRBJ2-7	15	once	NA
CASSQPRGETSENTDTQYF	TGTGCCAGCAGCCAACCCCGTGGGGAGACTAGCGAGAACACAGATACGCAGTATTTT	TRBV4-2	TRBJ2-3	19	NA	TRBD2
CASSQPPREGNQPQHF	TGTGCCAGCAGCCAACCCCCGAGGGAGGGCAATCAGCCCCAGCATTTT	TRBV4-2	TRBJ1-5	16	NA	NA
CASSLARRGGESENTEAFF	TGTGCCAGCAGCCTAGCTCGGCGGGGGGGCGAATCGGAGAACACTGAAGCTTTCTTT	TRBV11-2	TRBJ1-1	19	NA	NA
CASSLAGHKAGELFF	TGCGCCAGCAGCTTGGCGGGACACAAAGCGGGGGAGCTGTTTTTT	TRBV5-1	TRBJ2-2	15	NA	NA
CASSQSDRGQAGDSNQPQHF	TGCGCCAGCAGTCAATCCGACAGGGGGCAAGCCGGCGATAGCAATCAGCCCCAGCATTTT	TRBV23-1	TRBJ1-5	20	few	TRBD1
CASSLTGGTEAFF	TGTGCCAGTAGCCTTACAGGGGGCACTGAAGCTTTCTTT	TRBV19	TRBJ1-1	13	NA	TRBD1
CASRAGAVGNNEQFF	TGTGCCAGCAGGGCAGGGGCCGTCGGTAACAATGAGCAGTTCTTC	TRBV6-1	TRBJ2-1	15	once	NA
CASSFPRMTSGELFF	TGTGCCAGCAGCTTTCCTAGAATGACCTCCGGGGAGCTGTTTTTT	TRBV7-9	TRBJ2-2	15	NA	NA
CASSSWTALQVSGNTIYF	TGTGCCAGCTCTTCCTGGACGGCCCTACAGGTCTCTGGAAACACCATATATTTT	TRBV18	TRBJ1-3	18	NA	NA
CASGGQGNNEQFF	TGTGCTAGTGGAGGACAGGGAAACAATGAGCAGTTCTTC	TRBV12-5	TRBJ2-1	13	NA	TRBD1